This T cell receptor (beta chain) was sequenced for a study of T cell repertoires in cytomegalovirus infection. Across the whole study: Public TCR beta signatures provided an indication of both CMV infection and a matching HLA type. General study points: HLA-C-restricted, CMV-specific TCR beta clonotypes were dominant ex vivo.

Using its own MiXCR run on the reads, TCRdb lists one record per CDR3 protein. The sample includes around 140,000 distinct CDR3 sequences, over 25% of them seen just once. This clonotype was counted between two and nine times. What it binds is not known. This TCR came from a human donor in good health (CMV status not recorded). Some clones in this sample may be carry-over from other donors' samples. The sequencing used CD8+ T cells from cultured PBMCs, collected from culture after CMV antigen stimulation.

The CDR3 region is CAISEPQDLPYNEQFF. CDR3 bases: TGTGCCATCAGTGAACCCCAGGACCTTCCTTACAATGAGCAGTTCTTC. The rearrangement links TRBV10-3 to TRBJ2-1; D remains unclear. V was trimmed by 3 bases and J by 4 bases, leaving 16 bases between them. The germline V gene encodes CDR1 ENHRY and CDR2 SYGVKD. This CDR3 has 16 amino acids.